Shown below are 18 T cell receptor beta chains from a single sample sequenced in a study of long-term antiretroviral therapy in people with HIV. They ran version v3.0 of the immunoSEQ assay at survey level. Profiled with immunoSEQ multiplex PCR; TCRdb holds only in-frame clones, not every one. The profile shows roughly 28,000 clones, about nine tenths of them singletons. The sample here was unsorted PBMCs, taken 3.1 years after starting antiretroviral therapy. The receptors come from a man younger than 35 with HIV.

CDR3 nucleotides: TGTGCCAGTACTCCAGGATCGGAGACCCAGTACTTC. Translation gives CASTPGSETQYF. This chain joins TRBV7-9 and TRBJ2-5; no definite D call. The V and J ends lost 9 bases and 5 bases respectively, with 13 bases between them. CDR1 SEHNR and CDR2 FQNEAQ come from the germline V gene (reference sequence). CDR3 length equals 12 residues.

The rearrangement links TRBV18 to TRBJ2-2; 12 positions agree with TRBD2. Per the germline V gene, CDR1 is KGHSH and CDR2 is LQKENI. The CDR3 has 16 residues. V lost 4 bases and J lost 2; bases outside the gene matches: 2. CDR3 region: CASSQTSGSNTGELFF. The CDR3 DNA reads TGTGCCAGCTCACAGACTAGCGGGAGCAACACCGGGGAGCTGTTTTTT.

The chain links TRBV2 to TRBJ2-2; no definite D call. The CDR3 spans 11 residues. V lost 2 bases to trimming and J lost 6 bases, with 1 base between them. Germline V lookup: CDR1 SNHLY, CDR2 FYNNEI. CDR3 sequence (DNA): TGTGCCAGCAGTGAACCCGGGGAGCTGTTTTTT. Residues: CASSEPGELFF.

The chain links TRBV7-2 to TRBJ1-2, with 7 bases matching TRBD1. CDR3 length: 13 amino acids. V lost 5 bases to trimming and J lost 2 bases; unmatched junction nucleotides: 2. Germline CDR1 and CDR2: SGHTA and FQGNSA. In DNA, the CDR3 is TGTGCCAGCAGCCCGGGACAGAACTATGGCTACACCTTC. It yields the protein CASSPGQNYGYTF. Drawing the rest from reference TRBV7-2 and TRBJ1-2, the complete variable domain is GAGVSQSPSNKVTEKGKDVELRCDPISGHTALYWYRQSLGQGLEFLIYFQGNSAPDKSGLPSDRFSAERTGGSVSTLTIQRTQQEDSAVYLCASSPGQNYGYTFGSGTRLTVV.

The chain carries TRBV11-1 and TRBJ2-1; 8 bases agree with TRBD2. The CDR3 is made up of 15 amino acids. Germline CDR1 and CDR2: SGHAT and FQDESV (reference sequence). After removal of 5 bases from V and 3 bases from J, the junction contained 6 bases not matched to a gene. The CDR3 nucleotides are TGTGCCAGCAGCCCCGGGACTAGGGGCTACAATGAGCAGTTCTTC. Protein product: CASSPGTRGYNEQFF.

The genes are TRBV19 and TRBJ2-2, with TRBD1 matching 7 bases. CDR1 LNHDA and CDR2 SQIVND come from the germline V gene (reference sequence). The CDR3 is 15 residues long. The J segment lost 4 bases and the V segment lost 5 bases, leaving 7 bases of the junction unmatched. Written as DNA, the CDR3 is TGTGCCAGTAGTGCTTGGGACAGCCGCACCGGGGAGCTGTTTTTT. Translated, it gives CASSAWDSRTGELFF.

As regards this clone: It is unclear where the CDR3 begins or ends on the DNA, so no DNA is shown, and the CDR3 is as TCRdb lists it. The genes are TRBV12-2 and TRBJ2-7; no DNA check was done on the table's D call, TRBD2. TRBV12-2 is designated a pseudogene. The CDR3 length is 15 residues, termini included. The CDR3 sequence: CARVGSGTSCYEQYF.

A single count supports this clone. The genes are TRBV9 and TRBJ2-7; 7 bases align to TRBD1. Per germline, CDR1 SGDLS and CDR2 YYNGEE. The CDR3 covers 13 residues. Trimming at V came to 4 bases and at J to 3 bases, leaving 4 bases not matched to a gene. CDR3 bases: TGTGCCAGCAGCCCACAGGGGCTCTACGAGCAGTACTTC. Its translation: CASSPQGLYEQYF. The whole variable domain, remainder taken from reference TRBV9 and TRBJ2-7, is DSGVTQTPKHLITATGQRVTLRCSPRSGDLSVYWYQQSLDQGLQFLIQYYNGEERAKGNILERFSAQQFPDLHSELNLSSLELGDSALYFCASSPQGLYEQYFGPGTRLTVT.

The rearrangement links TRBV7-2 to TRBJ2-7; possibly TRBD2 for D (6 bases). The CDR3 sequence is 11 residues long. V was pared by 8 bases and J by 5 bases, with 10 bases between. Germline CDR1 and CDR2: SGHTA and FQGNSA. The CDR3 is CASGWGDEQYF. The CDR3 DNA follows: TGTGCCAGCGGCTGGGGGGACGAGCAGTACTTC.

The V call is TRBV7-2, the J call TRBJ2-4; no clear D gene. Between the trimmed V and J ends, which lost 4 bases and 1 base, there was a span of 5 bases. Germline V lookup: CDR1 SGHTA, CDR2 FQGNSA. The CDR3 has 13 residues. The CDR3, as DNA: TGTGCCAGCAGCTCCTTTGCCAAAAACATTCAGTACTTC. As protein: CASSSFAKNIQYF.

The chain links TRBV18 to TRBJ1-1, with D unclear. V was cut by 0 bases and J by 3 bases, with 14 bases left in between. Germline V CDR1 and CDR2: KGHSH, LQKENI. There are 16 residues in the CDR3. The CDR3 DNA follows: TGTGCCAGCTCACCACCCGATCTGCCTTGGGACACTGAAGCTTTCTTT. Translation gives CASSPPDLPWDTEAFF. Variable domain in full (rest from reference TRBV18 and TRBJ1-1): NAGVMQNPRHLVRRRGQEARLRCSPMKGHSHVYWYRQLPEEGLKFMVYLQKENIIDESGMPKERFSAEFPKEGPSILRIQQVVRGDSAAYFCASSPPDLPWDTEAFFGQGTRLTVV.

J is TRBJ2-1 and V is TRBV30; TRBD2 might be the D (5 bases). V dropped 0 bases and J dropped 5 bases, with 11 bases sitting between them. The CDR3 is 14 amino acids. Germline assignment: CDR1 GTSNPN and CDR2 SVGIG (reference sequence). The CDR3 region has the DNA TGTGCCTGGAGTGTACAAAGCGGACACAATGAGCAGTTCTTC. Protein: CAWSVQSGHNEQFF.

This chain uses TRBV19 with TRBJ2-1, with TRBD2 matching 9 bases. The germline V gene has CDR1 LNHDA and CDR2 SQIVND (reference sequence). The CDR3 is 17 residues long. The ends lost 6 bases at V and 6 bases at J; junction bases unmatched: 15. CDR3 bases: TGTGCCAGTAGCCTCGGGGCGGGAGGGCATTTGTTCAATGAGCAGTTCTTC. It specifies CASSLGAGGHLFNEQFF.

The CDR3 region has the DNA TGCGCCAGCAGTGACCCGCGACTCACCGGGGAGCTGTTTTTT. It is translated as CASSDPRLTGELFF. The chain is built from TRBV10-1 and TRBJ2-2; the D is unclear. CDR3 size: 14 residues. V was cut by 3 bases and J by 4 bases, with 9 bases left in between. Germline CDR1 is WNHNN and CDR2 is SYGVQD (reference sequence).

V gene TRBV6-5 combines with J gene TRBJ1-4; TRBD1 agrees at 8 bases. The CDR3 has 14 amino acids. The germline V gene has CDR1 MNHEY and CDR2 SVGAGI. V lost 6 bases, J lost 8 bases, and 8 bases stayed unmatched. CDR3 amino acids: CASRQPGQVEKLFF. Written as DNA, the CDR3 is TGTGCCAGCAGGCAACCGGGACAGGTCGAAAAACTGTTTTTT.

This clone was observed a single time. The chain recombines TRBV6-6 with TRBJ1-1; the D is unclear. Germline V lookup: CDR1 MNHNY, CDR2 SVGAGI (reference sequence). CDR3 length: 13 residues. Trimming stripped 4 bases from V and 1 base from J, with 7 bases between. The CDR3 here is CASSFQWNTEAFF. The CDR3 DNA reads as TGTGCCAGCAGTTTTCAATGGAACACTGAAGCTTTCTTT.

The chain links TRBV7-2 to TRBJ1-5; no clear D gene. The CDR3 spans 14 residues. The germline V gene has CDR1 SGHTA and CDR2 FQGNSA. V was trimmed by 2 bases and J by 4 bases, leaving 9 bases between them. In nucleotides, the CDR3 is TGTGCCAGCAGCTTAACGGGAGGAAATCAGCCCCAGCATTTT. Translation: CASSLTGGNQPQHF.

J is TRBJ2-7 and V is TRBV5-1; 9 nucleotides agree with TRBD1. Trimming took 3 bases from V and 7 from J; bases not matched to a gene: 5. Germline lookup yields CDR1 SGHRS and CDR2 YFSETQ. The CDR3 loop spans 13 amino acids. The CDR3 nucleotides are TGCGCCAGCAGCTGGACAGGGGAACGGGAGCAGTACTTC. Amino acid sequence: CASSWTGEREQYF. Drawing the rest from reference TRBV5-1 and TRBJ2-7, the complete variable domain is KAGVTQTPRYLIKTRGQQVTLSCSPISGHRSVSWYQQTPGQGLQFLFEYFSETQRNKGNFPGRFSGRQFSNSRSEMNVSTLELGDSALYLCASSWTGEREQYFGPGTRLTVT.